Following are 17 T cell receptor beta chains from one sample sequenced in a study of blood T cell repertoires in COVID-19. Assay used: immunoSEQ multiplex PCR; TCRdb lists only in-frame clones, some missing. The sample consists of about 50,000 clones, around 86% of them appearing once. Sequenced sample: peripheral blood. The receptors come from a man aged 65-85 years with active COVID-19.

The CDR3 reads CATSEPGTSGVDEQFF. In nucleotides, the CDR3 is TGTGCCACCAGTGAACCCGGGACTAGCGGGGTCGATGAGCAGTTCTTC. V gene TRBV24-1 combines with J gene TRBJ2-1; TRBD2 matches 13 bases. Germline V gene sequence: CDR1 KGHDR, CDR2 SFDVKD. This CDR3 spans 16 amino acids. J gave up 8 bases and V 4 bases, and 7 bases lay outside the gene matches.

The CDR3 DNA follows: TGTGCCAGCTCACCACTCACTAGCGGGGGGACCGAGCGGGATACGCAGTATTTT. Its protein product is CASSPLTSGGTERDTQYF. The chain has TRBV18 and TRBJ2-3; 12 bases align to TRBD2. CDR3 length: 18 residues. Germline V CDR1 and CDR2: KGHSH, LQKENI. J was trimmed by 6 bases and V by 1 base; bases with no gene match: 11.

V is TRBV11-1 and J is TRBJ2-6, with 7 bases matching TRBD1. V lost 5 bases and J lost 1; bases outside the gene matches: 2. Germline V CDR1 and CDR2: SGHAT, FQDESV (reference sequence). The CDR3 is made up of 15 amino acids. The CDR3 nucleotides are TGTGCCAGCAGCCGACAGGGTTCTGGGGCCAACGTCCTGACTTTC. This sequence encodes CASSRQGSGANVLTF.

This sequence joins TRBV19 and TRBJ1-1; D remains ambiguous. CDR1 is LNHDA, CDR2 SQIVND, per germline (reference sequence). The CDR3 consists of 14 residues. V lost 5 bases, J lost 4 bases, and 14 bases lay in between. DNA of the CDR3: TGTGCCAGTAGTTCCGCACTCATAACCACTGAAGCTTTCTTT. It codes for CASSSALITTEAFF. The whole variable domain, remainder taken from reference TRBV19 and TRBJ1-1, is DGGITQSPKYLFRKEGQNVTLSCEQNLNHDAMYWYRQDPGQGLRLIYYSQIVNDFQKGDIAEGYSVSREKKESFPLTVTSAQKNPTAFYLCASSSALITTEAFFGQGTRLTVV.

The rearrangement links TRBV7-9 to TRBJ1-3; no clear D. The CDR3 runs 12 residues. The V end was cut by 0 bases, the J end by 7 bases, with 4 bases between. From germline, CDR1 is SEHNR and CDR2 FQNEAQ (reference sequence). This CDR3 reads CASSLAGNTIYF. CDR3 DNA sequence: TGTGCCAGCAGCTTAGCCGGGAACACCATATATTTT.

V and J are TRBV19 and TRBJ1-1; TRBD1 agrees at 12 bases. Germline assignment: CDR1 LNHDA and CDR2 SQIVND (reference sequence). Losses at the gene ends were 5 bases for V and 4 bases for J; bases not matched to a gene: 11. This CDR3 is built from 17 residues. CDR3 nucleotides: TGTGCCAGTAGTCACTTGGGGACAGGGGGCGGGGGCACTGAAGCTTTCTTT. Translating it yields CASSHLGTGGGGTEAFF.

The rearrangement joins TRBV11-2 to TRBJ1-3, with D perhaps TRBD1 (5 bases). V shed 3 bases and J shed 4 bases, with 10 bases lying between them. The CDR3 spans 14 residues. Germline CDR1 SGHAT, CDR2 FQNNGV. The CDR3 nucleotides read TGTGCCAGCAGCTTTCCAGGGCCGGGAAACACCATATATTTT. Translation gives CASSFPGPGNTIYF. Full variable domain (missing parts from reference TRBV11-2 and TRBJ1-3): EAGVAQSPRYKIIEKRQSVAFWCNPISGHATLYWYQQILGQGPKLLIQFQNNGVVDDSQLPKDRFSAERLKGVDSTLKIQPAKLEDSAVYLCASSFPGPGNTIYFGEGSWLTVV.

The chain employs TRBV10-1 and TRBJ2-1; a weak D match, TRBD1 (6 bases). V was pared by 1 base and J by 8 bases, with 18 bases between. The length of the CDR3 is 16 residues. The germline gives CDR1 WNHNN, CDR2 SYGVQD (reference sequence). The DNA for the CDR3 is TGCGCCAGCAGTGAGTTGGGGGAAACCAAGGGGGATGAGCAGTTCTTC. Translated, it gives CASSELGETKGDEQFF.

The chain uses TRBV5-5 and TRBJ2-5, with 7 bases matching TRBD1. The length of the CDR3 is 15 residues. Per germline, CDR1 SGHKS and CDR2 YYEKEE (reference sequence). J was trimmed by 2 bases and V by 2 bases; bases with no gene match: 6. The CDR3 protein is CASSLGGAPQETQYF. In DNA, the CDR3 is TGTGCCAGCAGCTTAGGGGGCGCCCCACAAGAGACCCAGTACTTC.

The rearrangement uses TRBV3-1 (or the pseudogene TRBV3-2) and TRBJ2-1, with 8 bases lining up with TRBD1. Germline V gene lookup returns CDR1 LGHDT and CDR2 YNNKEL (reference sequence). V was clipped by 5 bases and J by 7 bases; unmatched bases: 13. There are 16 residues in the CDR3. CDR3 sequence (DNA): TGTGCCAGCAGCGAGGACAGGGCGTCCCTTTGGAATGAGCAGTTCTTC. Translating it yields CASSEDRASLWNEQFF.

The chain recombines TRBV24-1 with TRBJ2-3; 7 positions match TRBD2. There are 15 residues in the CDR3. Germline V CDR1 and CDR2: KGHDR, SFDVKD. The V segment lost 7 bases and the J segment 1 base; nucleotides outside the gene matches: 7. CDR3 residues: CATSLGGVGTDTQYF. The DNA of the CDR3 is TGTGCCACCAGCCTGGGAGGGGTGGGCACAGATACGCAGTATTTT.

Only a few counts were recorded for this clone. This chain joins TRBV9 and TRBJ2-7; TRBD1 is a possible D gene (6 bases). Trimming removed 0 bases at V and 1 base at J, with 8 bases between. The CDR3 contains 14 residues. The germline CDR1 and CDR2 sequences are SGDLS and YYNGEE. The CDR3 sequence: CASSVVDSSYEQYF. The CDR3, as DNA: TGTGCCAGCAGCGTAGTGGACAGTTCCTACGAGCAGTACTTC.

V and J are TRBV2 and TRBJ2-1, with D possibly TRBD2 on 6 matching bases. The CDR3 covers 18 residues. The V gene's germline CDR1 is SNHLY and CDR2 FYNNEI. Trimming shortened V by 0 bases and J by 6 bases, and 21 bases separated the two germline ends. Here the CDR3 DNA reads TGTGCCAGCAGTGAAGCCTCTTGGGGGGAGATGCTGGGCAATGAGCAGTTCTTC. Translated: CASSEASWGEMLGNEQFF.

The gene calls are TRBV7-3 and TRBJ1-1; D not resolved. The germline V gene has CDR1 SGHTA and CDR2 FQGTGA. CDR3 size: 13 residues. With 5 bases removed from V and 2 bases from J, the gap between germline ends came to 9 bases. CDR3 region: CASSPEVNTEAFF. CDR3 in DNA: TGTGCCAGCAGCCCTGAGGTCAACACTGAAGCTTTCTTT. The full variable domain, with the rest looked up from reference TRBV7-3 and TRBJ1-1, is GAGVSQTPSNKVTEKGKYVELRCDPISGHTALYWYRQSLGQGPEFLIYFQGTGAADDSGLPNDRFFAVRPEGSVSTLKIQRTERGDSAVYLCASSPEVNTEAFFGQGTRLTVV.

This clone was counted once. The chain links TRBV15 to TRBJ2-7; 8 bases agree with TRBD1. The CDR3 is 17 residues long. Per the germline V gene, CDR1 is LNHNV and CDR2 is YYDKDF (reference sequence). After removal of 0 bases from V and 0 bases from J, the junction contained 7 bases not matched to a gene. The DNA of the CDR3 is TGTGCCACCAGCAGAGACCCCAGGGGGCCGTTCTCCTACGAGCAGTACTTC. Translated, it gives CATSRDPRGPFSYEQYF.

The J gene is TRBJ1-5, the V gene TRBV4-1; 7 positions agree with TRBD1. The CDR3 is 16 amino acids. In germline, CDR1 is MGHRA, CDR2 YSYEKL. The trim removed 1 base at V and 1 base at J, leaving 4 bases unmatched. DNA for the CDR3: TGCGCCAGCAGCCAAGCGCCGGACAGGAGCAATCAGCCCCAGCATTTT. This encodes CASSQAPDRSNQPQHF.

For the CDR3, the DNA is TGCGCCAGCAGCTTGACCCGGGGGGATACGAACACTGAAGCTTTCTTT. Translation: CASSLTRGDTNTEAFF. The chain carries TRBV5-1 and TRBJ1-1; D might be TRBD1 (5 bases). The germline CDR1 and CDR2 sequences are SGHRS and YFSETQ. This CDR3 contains 16 residues. Trimming cost V 1 base and J 1 base, with 14 bases left between them.